These 32 T cell receptor beta chains share one sample of origin, sequenced in a study of T-cell reconstitution after alpha-beta-depleted transplantation in children. Unique molecular identifiers were incorporated when the TCRbeta library was constructed. Each CDR3 protein is one row after TCRdb ran MiXCR on the PCR reads. The data contain fewer than 550,000 distinct CDR3 sequences, 11% of them singletons. Sequences were derived from PBMCs, mostly from graft donor cells, sampled 180 days after TCRalphabeta/CD19-depleted stem cell transplant. The source of these receptors is a female patient between 2 and 10 years old who had a stem cell transplant for aplastic anemia, so the T cells may come from the graft donor.

This chain uses TRBV19 with TRBJ2-1, with TRBD1 matching over 10 bases. Trimming at V came to 7 bases and at J to 8 bases, leaving 8 bases not matched to a gene. From germline, CDR1 is LNHDA and CDR2 SQIVND (reference sequence). The CDR3 is made up of 14 amino acids. The CDR3 is CASNDRGRRDEQFF. In nucleotides, the CDR3 is TGTGCCAGTAACGACAGGGGGCGCAGGGATGAGCAGTTCTTC.

V gene TRBV20-1 combines with J gene TRBJ1-1; 8 bases fit TRBD1. The CDR3 runs 14 residues. The germline gives CDR1 DFQATT, CDR2 SNEGSKA (reference sequence). The trim removed 0 bases at V and 3 bases at J, leaving 3 bases unmatched. Written as DNA, the CDR3 is TGCAGTGCTAGAGACCTGGACAGGGACACTGAAGCTTTCTTT. It codes for CSARDLDRDTEAFF.

This clonotype has just a few counts. The V gene is TRBV7-9, the J gene TRBJ2-7; D may correspond to TRBD1 or TRBD2 (5 bases each). This CDR3 contains 14 residues. CDR1 and CDR2 (germline): SEHNR, FQNEAQ (reference sequence). Trimming pared 4 bases from V and 5 bases from J, leaving 15 bases between. The CDR3 DNA is TGTGCCAGCAGCTCCGGGACGCCGCACCACGAGCAGTACGTC. Translating it yields CASSSGTPHHEQYV.

This chain connects TRBV7-2 to TRBJ2-7; no clear D. CDR1 and CDR2 (germline): SGHTA, FQGNSA. The CDR3 runs to 13 residues. Trimming pared 0 bases from V and 5 bases from J, leaving 8 bases between. CDR3 coding DNA: TGTGCCAGCAGCTTAGCGAAGTGGAACGAGCAGTACTTC. Translation gives CASSLAKWNEQYF.

The sample holds a few counts of this clonotype. The chain combines TRBV5-1 with TRBJ2-7, with 12 bases identical to TRBD2. CDR1 and CDR2 from the germline V gene are SGHRS and YFSETQ. The CDR3 spans 14 residues. V trimming: 4 bases; J trimming: 4 bases; junction bases outside the gene matches: 3. CDR3 DNA: TGCGCCAGCAGCCCTAGCGGGAGGGGATACGAGCAGTACGTC. Its translation: CASSPSGRGYEQYV.

The rearrangement links TRBV6-5 to TRBJ1-3, with D perhaps matching TRBD1 (5 bases). This CDR3 is built from 14 residues. Trimming shortened V by 2 bases and J by 2 bases, and 7 bases separated the two germline ends. The germline V gene has CDR1 MNHEY and CDR2 SVGAGI. The CDR3 reads CASSYRGTGNTIYF. Here the CDR3 DNA reads TGTGCCAGCAGTTACAGGGGTACTGGAAACACCATATATTTT.

This rearrangement joins TRBV12-3 or TRBV12-4 to TRBJ1-2; D remains ambiguous. This CDR3 is 14 amino acids long. Trimming pared 2 bases from V and 6 bases from J, leaving 13 bases between. This chain's CDR3 is CASSLLDRFNGYTF. DNA of the CDR3: TGTGCCAGCAGTTTACTGGATCGGTTCAATGGCTACACCTTC.

The chain combines TRBV6-4 with TRBJ2-3; 10 bases line up with TRBD2. V was clipped by 4 bases and J by 2 bases; unmatched bases: 3. The CDR3 is 15 amino acids. Germline CDR1 and CDR2: MRHNA and SNTAGT. The CDR3 nucleotides are TGTGCCAGCAGTGTCGGACTAGCGGTCACAGATACGCAGTATTTT. The encoded protein is CASSVGLAVTDTQYF.

The V and J genes are TRBV20-1 and TRBJ1-1; D uncertain. CDR3 length: 13 amino acids. Germline V gene lookup returns CDR1 DFQATT and CDR2 SNEGSKA (reference sequence). V lost 7 bases and J lost 1, with 13 bases in between. The CDR3 DNA sequence: TGCAGTGGGGCCAGGCAAGAGAACACTGAAGCTTTCTTT. Translated, it gives CSGARQENTEAFF.

In this sample, this clonotype turned up many times. The V and J genes are TRBV12-3 or TRBV12-4 and TRBJ2-5, with D perhaps being TRBD1 or TRBD2 (7 bases each). Trimming left V 11 bases short and J 5 bases short, with 21 bases between. This CDR3 contains 14 residues. The chain's CDR3 is CAGAWEGAEETQYF. CDR3 sequence (DNA): TGTGCCGGGGCGTGGGAGGGGGCTGAGGAGACCCAGTACTTC.

The rearrangement uses TRBV4-2 and TRBJ2-5, with 7 bases identical to TRBD2. The CDR3 totals 17 residues. Germline-derived CDR1 and CDR2 are LGHNA and YNFKEQ. The ends lost 1 base at V and 5 bases at J; junction bases unmatched: 13. The CDR3 DNA reads TGTGCCAGCAGCCAAGGCTTCGTGGGGGGGTCGGGGGAGACCCAGTACTTC. Its protein is CASSQGFVGGSGETQYF.

This sequence joins TRBV4-3 and TRBJ2-1; TRBD2 matches at 8 bases. The CDR3 runs 19 residues. With V trimmed by 0 bases and J by 8 bases, 18 bases remained unmatched. Germline V gene data show CDR1 as LGHNA and CDR2 as YSLEER. CDR3 sequence: CASSQDLYGNSGDGDEQFF. CDR3 nucleotide sequence: TGCGCCAGCAGCCAAGATCTTTATGGGAATAGCGGGGATGGGGATGAGCAGTTCTTC.

This clonotype came up a few times. V usage is TRBV7-6 and J usage is TRBJ2-7, with TRBD2 matching over 10 bases. CDR3 size: 14 residues. The germline V gene has CDR1 SGHVS and CDR2 FNYEAQ. The ends lost 5 bases at V and 5 bases at J; junction bases unmatched: 6. The CDR3 DNA reads TGTGCCAGCAGCATTCTAGCGGGAGTAAACGAGCAGTACTTC. It specifies CASSILAGVNEQYF.

This clonotype was observed at least ten times. The V call is TRBV29-1, the J call TRBJ2-1; 11 positions agree with TRBD1. The CDR3 runs 15 residues. CDR1 and CDR2 from the germline V gene are SQVTM and ANQGSEA. J was trimmed by 8 bases and V by 0 bases; bases with no gene match: 6. The CDR3 DNA reads TGCAGCGTTGAAGATCCGGGACAGGGGGATCATGAGCAGTTCTTC. It specifies CSVEDPGQGDHEQFF.

This chain joins TRBV20-1 and TRBJ1-2, with D possibly TRBD1 on 5 matching bases. Trimming took off 3 bases at V and 3 bases at J, with 11 bases between the two ends. CDR3 length equals 13 residues. In germline, CDR1 is DFQATT, CDR2 SNEGSKA (reference sequence). CDR3 nucleotides: TGCAGTGCTAGGGGGACGGGCCACTATGGCTACACCTTC. It yields the protein CSARGTGHYGYTF.

V and J are TRBV6-5 and TRBJ2-5; 15 bases are shared with TRBD2. Per the germline V gene, CDR1 is MNHEY and CDR2 is SVGAGI. V lost 4 bases to trimming and J lost 7 bases; unmatched junction nucleotides: 4. This CDR3 is 15 amino acids long. CDR3 sequence (DNA): TGTGCCAGCAGTTGGATGGGACTAGCGGGAGGGACCCAGTACTTC. This codes for CASSWMGLAGGTQYF.

The rearrangement joins TRBV19 to TRBJ2-1; possibly TRBD1 or TRBD2 for D (5 bases each). Between the trimmed V and J ends, which lost 4 bases and 0 bases, there was a span of 10 bases. This CDR3 contains 15 residues. Germline CDR1 LNHDA, CDR2 SQIVND (reference sequence). The CDR3, as DNA: TGTGCCAGTAGTACCCTCGGGGCCTCCTACAATGAGCAGTTCTTC. Residues: CASSTLGASYNEQFF.

The CDR3 spells CASRSTGPYEQYF. DNA for the CDR3: TGTGCCAGCAGGTCTACAGGCCCCTACGAGCAGTACTTC. The rearrangement links TRBV28 to TRBJ2-7; TRBD1 might be the D (5 bases). V gave up 6 bases and J gave up 2 bases, with 11 bases separating them. The CDR3 has 13 amino acids. Germline-derived CDR1 and CDR2 are MDHEN and SYDVKM.

The chain is built from TRBV12-3 or TRBV12-4 and TRBJ2-1; the D gene is possibly TRBD2 (7 bases). This CDR3 is 16 amino acids long. V was trimmed by 5 bases and J by 4 bases, leaving 18 bases between them. CDR3 DNA: TGTGCCAGCAGTCGCCCGTGGGGGGGCGCGTACAATGAGCAGTTCTTC. Protein product: CASSRPWGGAYNEQFF.

This clonotype has just a few counts. V gene TRBV24-1 combines with J gene TRBJ2-2; a weak D match, TRBD2 (7 bases). Germline CDR1 reads KGHDR; CDR2 reads SFDVKD. Trimming removed 3 bases at V and 4 bases at J, with 20 bases between. The CDR3 totals 18 residues. Here the CDR3 reads CATSDPRGRGRPTGELFF. CDR3 sequence (DNA): TGTGCCACCAGTGATCCCCGAGGGAGGGGGAGGCCCACCGGGGAGCTGTTTTTT.

Here the CDR3 reads CASSPQTPDQPQHF. The CDR3 DNA sequence: TGTGCCAGCTCACCACAGACACCAGATCAGCCCCAGCATTTT. The V and J genes are TRBV18 and TRBJ1-5; D is undetermined. V was pared by 1 base and J by 5 bases, with 9 bases between. This CDR3 has 14 residues. Germline V gene sequence: CDR1 KGHSH, CDR2 LQKENI.

At least ten counts were recorded for this clonotype. The chain carries TRBV28 and TRBJ1-2, with unresolved D. V was clipped by 3 bases and J by 0 bases, with 14 bases between them. The CDR3 totals 16 residues. The V gene's germline CDR1 is MDHEN and CDR2 SYDVKM. The CDR3 DNA sequence: TGTGCCAGCAGTTTCCTACAAGGCTTACCTAACTATGGCTACACCTTC. Its protein product is CASSFLQGLPNYGYTF.

This clonotype was recorded a few times. This chain joins TRBV28 and TRBJ1-1; 7 bases fit TRBD1. V shed 6 bases and J 4 bases; nucleotides not matched to a gene: 11. The germline gives CDR1 MDHEN, CDR2 SYDVKM. The CDR3 is 15 residues long. CDR3 nucleotide sequence: TGTGCCAGCAGCCTACTCGGACAGGTCGCCACTGAAGCTTTCTTT. As protein: CASSLLGQVATEAFF.

The rearrangement links TRBV24-1 to TRBJ2-2; D tentatively reads TRBD1 or TRBD2 (5 bases each). The CDR3 has 17 amino acids. In germline, CDR1 is KGHDR, CDR2 SFDVKD. V gave up 3 bases and J gave up 0 bases, with 13 bases separating them. The CDR3 region has the DNA TGTGCCACCAGTGATCCACCAGGGAGACCGAACACCGGGGAGCTGTTTTTT. Translating it yields CATSDPPGRPNTGELFF.

This chain joins TRBV4-3 and TRBJ1-1; 12 nucleotides align to TRBD1. From germline, CDR1 is LGHNA and CDR2 YSLEER. V trimming: 6 bases; J trimming: 5 bases; junction bases outside the gene matches: 7. This CDR3 comprises 15 residues. The DNA for the CDR3 is TGCGCCAGCAGAAGGGGACAGGGGGCGAGGACTGAAGCTTTCTTT. Encoded protein: CASRRGQGARTEAFF.

CDR3 DNA: TGTGCCAGCAGGCCTTTTCCTCTAGCGGGAGCCGATTACAATGAGCAGTTCTTC. It yields the protein CASRPFPLAGADYNEQFF. The chain joins TRBV27 to TRBJ2-1; 10 bases are a match to TRBD2. Germline CDR1 is MNHEY and CDR2 is SMNVEV (reference sequence). V shed 6 bases and J 4 bases; nucleotides not matched to a gene: 15. There are 18 residues in the CDR3.

This clonotype was picked up many times. The CDR3 sequence is CSALTSGRALEQYF. CDR3 DNA: TGCAGCGCGCTGACTAGCGGGAGGGCCCTCGAGCAGTACTTC. The rearrangement links TRBV29-1 to TRBJ2-7; TRBD2 agrees at 14 bases. V was clipped by 7 bases and J by 6 bases; unmatched bases: 8. The CDR3 totals 14 residues. Per the germline V gene, CDR1 is SQVTM and CDR2 is ANQGSEA.

This clonotype was detected a few times. This chain links TRBV28 with TRBJ2-1, with TRBD2 identical over 9 bases. The CDR3 sequence is 18 residues long. The V and J ends lost 5 bases and 2 bases, in that order; junction bases with no gene match: 13. The V gene's germline CDR1 is MDHEN and CDR2 SYDVKM. The chain's CDR3 is CASSPVVRAGGPYNEQFF. CDR3 nucleotides: TGTGCCAGCAGTCCAGTGGTTAGGGCGGGAGGGCCCTACAATGAGCAGTTCTTC.

This clonotype showed up many times. V is TRBV20-1 and J is TRBJ2-7; 7 positions agree with TRBD1. The germline CDR1 and CDR2 sequences are DFQATT and SNEGSKA (reference sequence). This CDR3 is built from 14 residues. J was trimmed by 3 bases and V by 3 bases; bases with no gene match: 8. CDR3 in amino acids: CSARVPGQNYEQYF. The CDR3 bases are TGCAGTGCTAGGGTACCGGGACAGAACTACGAGCAGTACTTC.

In its sample, this clonotype was seen a few times. The rearrangement links TRBV7-6 to TRBJ1-2; D possibly corresponds to TRBD1 (5 bases). The CDR3 extends over 15 amino acids. Trimming left V 5 bases short and J 2 bases short, with 15 bases between. The germline V gene has CDR1 SGHVS and CDR2 FNYEAQ. The CDR3 DNA follows: TGTGCCAGCAGCCCAGAGGGACGGGGAAACTATGGCTACACCTTC. Its translation is CASSPEGRGNYGYTF. Complete variable domain (other parts from reference TRBV7-6 and TRBJ1-2): GAGVSQSPRYKVTKRGQDVALRCDPISGHVSLYWYRQALGQGPEFLTYFNYEAQQDKSGLPNDRFSAERPEGSISTLTIQRTEQRDSAMYRCASSPEGRGNYGYTFGSGTRLTVV.

The table lists this clonotype with many counts. The chain recombines TRBV3-1 with TRBJ1-1; D remains unclear. V gave up 2 bases and J gave up 7 bases, with 8 bases separating them. This CDR3 is 12 amino acids long. Germline values: CDR1 LGHDT, CDR2 YNNKEL (reference sequence). CDR3 sequence reads: CASSQMSGEAFF. CDR3 bases: TGTGCCAGCAGCCAAATGAGTGGTGAAGCTTTCTTT.

The V and J genes are TRBV7-7 and TRBJ2-2; 7 nucleotides align to TRBD1. The V gene's germline CDR1 is SSHAT and CDR2 FNYEAQ (reference sequence). The V segment lost 1 base and the J segment 0 bases; nucleotides outside the gene matches: 5. This CDR3 is 17 amino acids long. Here the CDR3 reads CASSLDVGTANTGELFF. The CDR3 DNA reads TGTGCCAGCAGCTTAGATGTCGGGACAGCGAACACCGGGGAGCTGTTTTTT.